At least ten counts were recorded for the clone carrying this TCR beta chain. The data are from a study of T cells in Graves' hyperthyroidism and ophthalmopathy. Study information: Peripheral blood collection took place at initial diagnosis, before any treatment.

The investigators amplified TCR beta CDR3 regions from RNA transcripts. The HTBI primer set drove a first-round RT-PCR of the TCR CDR3. TCRdb ran MiXCR on the multiplex PCR reads and lists one entry per CDR3 protein. The data show around 480,000 distinct CDR3 sequences, with approximately 15% seen just once and around 17% held by the top ten. The V gene end was trimmed by 5 bases and the J gene end by 7 bases; junction bases not matched to a gene: 11. The CDR3 spans 14 residues. CDR1 DFQATT and CDR2 SNEGSKA come from the germline V gene (reference sequence). Patients were aged 18 to 65, had disease duration under 2 months, and had newly diagnosed hyperthyroidism. Diagnosing involved the use of clinical symptoms, serum thyroxine and TRAb, thyroid ultrasound and orbital computed tomography.

The chain uses TRBV20-1 and TRBJ1-2, with 9 bases aligning to TRBD1. The sequenced sample was blood. The TCR sequence derives from a woman between 18 and 29 years old with Graves' hyperthyroidism. The DNA for the CDR3 is TGCAGTGCTCCAGCCACAGGGGGCTTTAGTGGCTACACCTTC. Translating gives CSAPATGGFSGYTF.